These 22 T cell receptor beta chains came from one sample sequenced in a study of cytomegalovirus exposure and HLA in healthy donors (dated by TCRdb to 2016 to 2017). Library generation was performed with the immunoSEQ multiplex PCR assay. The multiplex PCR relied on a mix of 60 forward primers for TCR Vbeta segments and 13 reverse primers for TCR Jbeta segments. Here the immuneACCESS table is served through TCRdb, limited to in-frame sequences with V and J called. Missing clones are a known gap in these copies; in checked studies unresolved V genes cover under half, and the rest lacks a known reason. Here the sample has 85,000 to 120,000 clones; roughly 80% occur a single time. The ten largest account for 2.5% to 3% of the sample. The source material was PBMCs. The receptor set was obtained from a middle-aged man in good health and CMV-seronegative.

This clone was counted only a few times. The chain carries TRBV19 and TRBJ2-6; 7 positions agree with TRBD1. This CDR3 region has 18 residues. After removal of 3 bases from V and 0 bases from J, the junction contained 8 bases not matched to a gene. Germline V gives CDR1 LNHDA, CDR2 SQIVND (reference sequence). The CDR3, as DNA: TGTGCCAGTAGTATGGGAGTGAGGGGGCGCTCTGGGGCCAACGTCCTGACTTTC. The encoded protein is CASSMGVRGRSGANVLTF.

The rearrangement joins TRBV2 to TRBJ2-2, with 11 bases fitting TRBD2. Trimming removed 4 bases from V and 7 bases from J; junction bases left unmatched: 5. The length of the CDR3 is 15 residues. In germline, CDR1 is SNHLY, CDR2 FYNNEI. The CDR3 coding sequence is TGTGCCAGCAGTGGACTAGCGGGGATCAGCGGGGAGCTGTTTTTT. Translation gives CASSGLAGISGELFF.

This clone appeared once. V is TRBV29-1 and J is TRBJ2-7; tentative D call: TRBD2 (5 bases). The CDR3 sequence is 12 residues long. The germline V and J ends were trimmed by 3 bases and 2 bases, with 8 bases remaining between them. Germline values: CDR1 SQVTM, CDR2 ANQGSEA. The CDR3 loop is CSVETTTYEQYF. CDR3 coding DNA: TGCAGCGTTGAGACTACCACCTACGAGCAGTACTTC.

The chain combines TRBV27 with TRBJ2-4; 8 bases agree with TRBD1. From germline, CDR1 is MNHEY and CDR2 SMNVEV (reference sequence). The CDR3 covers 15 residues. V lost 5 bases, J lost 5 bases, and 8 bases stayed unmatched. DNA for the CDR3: TGTGCCAGCAGTCCCGGACAGGGAGATGAAAACATTCAGTACTTC. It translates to CASSPGQGDENIQYF.

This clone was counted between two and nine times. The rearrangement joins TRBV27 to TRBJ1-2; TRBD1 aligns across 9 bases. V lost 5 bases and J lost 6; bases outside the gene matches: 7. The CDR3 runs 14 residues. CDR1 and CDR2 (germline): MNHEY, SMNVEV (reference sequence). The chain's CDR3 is CASSPHTGGDGYTF. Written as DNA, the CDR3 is TGTGCCAGCAGTCCGCACACAGGGGGCGATGGCTACACCTTC.

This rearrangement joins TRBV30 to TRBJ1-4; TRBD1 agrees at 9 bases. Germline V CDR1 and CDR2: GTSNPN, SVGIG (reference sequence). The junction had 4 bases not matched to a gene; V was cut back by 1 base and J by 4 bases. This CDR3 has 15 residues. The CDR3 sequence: CAWSGTGEYNEKLFF. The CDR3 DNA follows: TGTGCCTGGAGTGGGACAGGGGAATATAATGAAAAACTGTTTTTT.

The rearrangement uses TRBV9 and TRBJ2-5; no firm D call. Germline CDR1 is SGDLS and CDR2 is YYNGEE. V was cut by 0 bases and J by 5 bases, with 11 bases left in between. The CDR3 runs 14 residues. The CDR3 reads CASSVASVWETQYF. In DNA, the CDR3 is TGTGCCAGCAGCGTAGCAAGCGTTTGGGAGACCCAGTACTTC. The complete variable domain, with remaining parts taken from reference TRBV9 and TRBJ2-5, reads DSGVTQTPKHLITATGQRVTLRCSPRSGDLSVYWYQQSLDQGLQFLIQYYNGEERAKGNILERFSAQQFPDLHSELNLSSLELGDSALYFCASSVASVWETQYFGPGTRLLVL.

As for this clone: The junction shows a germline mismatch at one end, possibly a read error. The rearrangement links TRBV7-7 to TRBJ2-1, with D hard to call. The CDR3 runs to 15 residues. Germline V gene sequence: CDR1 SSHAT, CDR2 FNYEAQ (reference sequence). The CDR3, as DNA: TGTGCTAGCAGCCCCGACCTCAACCGCCCTAATGAGCGGTTCTTC. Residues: CASSPDLNRPNERFF.

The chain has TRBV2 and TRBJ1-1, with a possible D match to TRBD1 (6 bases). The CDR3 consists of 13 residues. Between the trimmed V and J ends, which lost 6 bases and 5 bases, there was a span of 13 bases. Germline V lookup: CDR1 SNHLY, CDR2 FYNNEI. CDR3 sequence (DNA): TGTGCCAGCAGCGCACAGGGTGGGACTGAAGCTTTCTTT. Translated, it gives CASSAQGGTEAFF.

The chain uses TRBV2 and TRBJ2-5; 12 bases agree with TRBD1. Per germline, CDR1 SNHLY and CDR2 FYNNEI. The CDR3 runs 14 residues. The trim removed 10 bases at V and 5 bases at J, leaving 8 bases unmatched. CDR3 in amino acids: CATGGTGGGETQYF. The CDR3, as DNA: TGTGCCACGGGAGGGACAGGGGGCGGGGAGACCCAGTACTTC. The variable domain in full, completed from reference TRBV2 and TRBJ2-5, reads EPEVTQTPSHQVTQMGQEVILRCVPISNHLYFYWYRQILGQKVEFLVSFYNNEISEKSEIFDDQFSVERPDGSNFTLKIRSTKLEDSAMYFCATGGTGGGETQYFGPGTRLLVL.

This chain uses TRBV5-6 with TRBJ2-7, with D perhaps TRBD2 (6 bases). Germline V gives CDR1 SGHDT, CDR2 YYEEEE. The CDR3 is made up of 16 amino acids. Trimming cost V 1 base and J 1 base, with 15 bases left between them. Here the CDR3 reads CASSLYHGGDSYEQYF. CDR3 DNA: TGTGCCAGCAGCTTGTATCACGGGGGTGATTCCTACGAGCAGTACTTC.

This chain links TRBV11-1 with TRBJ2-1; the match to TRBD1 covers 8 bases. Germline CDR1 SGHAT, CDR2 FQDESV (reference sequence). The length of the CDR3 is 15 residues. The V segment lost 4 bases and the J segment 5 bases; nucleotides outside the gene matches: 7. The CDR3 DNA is TGTGCCAGCAGCTCAGGACAGGGTAGACACAATGAGCAGTTCTTC. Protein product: CASSSGQGRHNEQFF.

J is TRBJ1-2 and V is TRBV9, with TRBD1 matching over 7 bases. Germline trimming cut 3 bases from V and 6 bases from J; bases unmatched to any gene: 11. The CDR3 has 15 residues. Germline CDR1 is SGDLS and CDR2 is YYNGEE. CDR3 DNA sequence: TGTGCCAGCAGCGCGCTCGACAGGGCTCCCCATGGCTACACCTTC. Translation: CASSALDRAPHGYTF.

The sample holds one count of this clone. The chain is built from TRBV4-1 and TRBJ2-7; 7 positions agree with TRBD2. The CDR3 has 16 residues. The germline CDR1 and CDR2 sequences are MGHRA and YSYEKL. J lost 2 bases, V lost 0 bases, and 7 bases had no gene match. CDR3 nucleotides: TGCGCCAGCAGCCAAGAATCTCCGGGGGGTACCTACGAGCAGTACTTC. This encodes CASSQESPGGTYEQYF.

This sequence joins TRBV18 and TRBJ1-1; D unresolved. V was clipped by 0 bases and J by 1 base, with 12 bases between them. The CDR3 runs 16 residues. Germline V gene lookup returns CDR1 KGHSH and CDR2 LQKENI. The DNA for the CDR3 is TGTGCCAGCTCACCACCGAGGTCAGCGCAGAACACTGAAGCTTTCTTT. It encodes CASSPPRSAQNTEAFF. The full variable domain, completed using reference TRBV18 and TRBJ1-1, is NAGVMQNPRHLVRRRGQEARLRCSPMKGHSHVYWYRQLPEEGLKFMVYLQKENIIDESGMPKERFSAEFPKEGPSILRIQQVVRGDSAAYFCASSPPRSAQNTEAFFGQGTRLTVV.

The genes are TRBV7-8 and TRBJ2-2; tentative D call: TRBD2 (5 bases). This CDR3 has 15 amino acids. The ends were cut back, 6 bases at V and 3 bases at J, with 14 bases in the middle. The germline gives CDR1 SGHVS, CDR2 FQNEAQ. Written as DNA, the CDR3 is TGTGCCAGCAGAAGCGTGCAGAGGGACACCGGGGAGCTGTTTTTT. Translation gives CASRSVQRDTGELFF. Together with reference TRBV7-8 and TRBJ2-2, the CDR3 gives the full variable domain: GAGVSQSPRYKVAKRGQDVALRCDPISGHVSLFWYQQALGQGPEFLTYFQNEAQLDKSGLPSDRFFAERPEGSVSTLKIQRTQQEDSAVYLCASRSVQRDTGELFFGEGSRLTVL.

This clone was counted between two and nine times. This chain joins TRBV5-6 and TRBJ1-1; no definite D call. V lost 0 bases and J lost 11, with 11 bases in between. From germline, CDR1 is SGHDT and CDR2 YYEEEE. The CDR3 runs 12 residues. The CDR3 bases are TGTGCCAGCAGCTTGGCAGCGCGGCGGGCTTTCTTT. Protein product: CASSLAARRAFF.

CDR3 nucleotide sequence: TGTGCCAGCAGGCCCGGGGGGGGCTACGAGCAGTACTTC. This translates into CASRPGGGYEQYF. The chain has TRBV2 and TRBJ2-7; 8 nucleotides match TRBD2. The germline gives CDR1 SNHLY, CDR2 FYNNEI. The CDR3 is 13 residues long. J lost 3 bases, V lost 6 bases, and 4 bases had no gene match.

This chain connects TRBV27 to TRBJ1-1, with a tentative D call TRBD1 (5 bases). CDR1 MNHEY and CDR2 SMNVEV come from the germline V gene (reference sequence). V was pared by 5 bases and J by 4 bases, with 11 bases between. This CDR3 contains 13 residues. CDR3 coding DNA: TGTGCCAGCAGTCCCACGGGGGGCACTGAAGCTTTCTTT. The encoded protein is CASSPTGGTEAFF.

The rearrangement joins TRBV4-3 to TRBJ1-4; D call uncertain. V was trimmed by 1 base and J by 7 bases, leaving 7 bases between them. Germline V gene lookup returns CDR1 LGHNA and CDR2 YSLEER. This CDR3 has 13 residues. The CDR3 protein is CASSQVISEKLFF. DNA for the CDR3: TGCGCCAGCAGCCAAGTAATCAGTGAAAAACTGTTTTTT.

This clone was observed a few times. DNA for the CDR3: TGCGCCAGCAGCTGGGGACTACCACCAGCTGAGCAGTTCTTC. It codes for CASSWGLPPAEQFF. The genes are TRBV5-1 and TRBJ2-1; 7 bases line up with TRBD2. The V segment lost 3 bases and the J segment 9 bases; nucleotides outside the gene matches: 9. The CDR3 spans 14 residues. CDR1 is SGHRS, CDR2 YFSETQ, per germline.

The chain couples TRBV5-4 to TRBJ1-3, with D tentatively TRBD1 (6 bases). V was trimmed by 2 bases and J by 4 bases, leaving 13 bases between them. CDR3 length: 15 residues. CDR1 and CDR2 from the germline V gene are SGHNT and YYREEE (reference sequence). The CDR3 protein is CASSFGAGTGNTIYF. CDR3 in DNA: TGTGCCAGCAGCTTTGGAGCAGGGACAGGAAACACCATATATTTT.